This record concerns one T cell receptor beta chain sequence. CDR3 size: 16 residues. The germline V gene has CDR1 MNHEY and CDR2 SVGAGI. J gave up 1 base and V 0 bases, and 1 base lay outside the gene matches. This specimen comes from a study of blood T cell repertoires in COVID-19. Background on the study: From the United States, Italy and Spain came samples of acute and convalescent COVID-19. Sources were T cells, B-cell-depleted T cells, or PBMCs; the material itself was cDNA or gDNA.

Original processing notes: Cell counts per sample came from amplifying reference gene primers. Some clones are missing from TCRdb's copy, which holds only in-frame ones; the method was immunoSEQ multiplex PCR. V and J calls and clone size are those listed in that table; D and trimming were worked out from the DNA. This table has about 260,000 clones, 87% appearing once. The genes are TRBV6-5 and TRBJ1-3, with 9 bases identical to TRBD1. The sequence was collected from a woman aged 40 to 49 who had recovered from COVID-19. Sequencing was carried out using peripheral blood. Written as DNA, the CDR3 is TGTGCCAGCAGTTACTCAGGGACAGGGTCTGGAAACACCATATATTTT. Translation gives CASSYSGTGSGNTIYF.